The 20 T cell receptor beta chains presented below share a single source sample, sequenced in a study of metastatic and nonmetastatic thyroid tumors. No treatment of any kind had been given to any patient before thyroid surgery. TCRdb re-called the PCR reads with MiXCR. The table has around 17,000 clones, under 30% seen once. Sequencing input: adjacent normal tissue. The receptors shown here come from a female donor with papillary thyroid cancer or a benign thyroid nodule (not recorded which). Some clones in this sample may be carry-over from other donors' samples.

V is TRBV10-2 and J is TRBJ2-7, with D perhaps matching TRBD2 (5 bases). V was cut by 3 bases and J by 4 bases, with 13 bases left in between. This CDR3 is built from 14 residues. Germline assignment: CDR1 WSHSY and CDR2 SAAADI. CDR3 in DNA: TGCGCCAGCAGTGATCACCAGGCGGGTTACGAGCAGTACTTC. Protein product: CASSDHQAGYEQYF.

This clone has more than one count but fewer than ten. The genes are TRBV11-1 and TRBJ1-2, with 7 bases lining up with TRBD1. V dropped 8 bases and J dropped 0; count of bases not matched to a gene: 12. CDR3 length equals 16 residues. Germline V gene lookup returns CDR1 SGHAT and CDR2 FQDESV (reference sequence). CDR3 sequence: CASDWDSEVANYGYTF. Written as DNA, the CDR3 is TGTGCCAGCGACTGGGACAGCGAGGTGGCTAACTATGGCTACACCTTC.

In its sample, this clone was seen many times. The V call is TRBV4-2, the J call TRBJ1-1; 11 bases are shared with TRBD1. The CDR3 extends over 15 amino acids. Trimming cost V 1 base and J 7 bases; bases outside gene matches: 5. Germline V lookup: CDR1 LGHNA, CDR2 YNFKEQ. The CDR3: CASSQVRTGGVEAFF. CDR3 nucleotides: TGTGCCAGCAGCCAAGTGAGGACAGGGGGCGTTGAAGCTTTCTTT.

The sample holds many counts of this clone. The rearrangement links TRBV12-3 or TRBV12-4 to TRBJ2-2; D call uncertain. The CDR3 is 14 amino acids. Trimming left V 0 bases short and J 7 bases short, with 9 bases between. The CDR3 sequence is CASSLASQYGELFF. DNA of the CDR3: TGTGCCAGCAGTTTAGCGAGTCAGTACGGGGAGCTGTTTTTT.

The gene calls are TRBV30 and TRBJ2-6, with D tentatively TRBD1 (5 bases). V lost 2 bases, J lost 2 bases, and 16 bases lay in between. Germline CDR1 and CDR2: GTSNPN and SVGIG (reference sequence). The CDR3 has 17 residues. CDR3 DNA sequence: TGTGCCTGGAGTCGCCCGCAGGGCTGGCCTGGGGCCAACGTCCTGACTTTC. It encodes CAWSRPQGWPGANVLTF.

The sample holds a few counts of this clone. One end of the junction is discordant with germline, which a read error may explain. The rearrangement uses TRBV27 and TRBJ2-2; maybe TRBD1 (5 bases). The CDR3 sequence is 13 residues long. CDR1 is MNHEY and CDR2 is SMNVEV in the germline V gene (reference sequence). The CDR3 loop is CASLKRGTGELFF. Written as DNA, the CDR3 is TGTGCCAGCCTAAAAAGGGGCACCGGCGAGCTGTTTTTT.

By share, this clone ranks as medium-sized. The rearrangement links TRBV10-2 to TRBJ1-5; no reliable D call. The germline V gene has CDR1 WSHSY and CDR2 SAAADI. V was clipped by 7 bases and J by 4 bases, with 23 bases between them. The CDR3 runs 17 residues. CDR3 coding DNA: TGCGCCAGCACCCCGAGGGAAGGGAGAGGCTTAAATCAGCCCCAGCATTTT. It is translated as CASTPREGRGLNQPQHF.

On this clone: The sample has other DNA sequences that encode this CDR3 too. The CDR3 DNA is TGTGCCAGCAGCTTATGGGCAGGCAATGAGCAGTTCTTC. Protein sequence: CASSLWAGNEQFF. The chain combines TRBV7-2 with TRBJ2-1; D call uncertain. Germline V gives CDR1 SGHTA, CDR2 FQGNSA. The CDR3 spans 13 residues. Trimming removed 2 bases at V and 6 bases at J, with 8 bases between.

J is TRBJ1-1 and V is TRBV30; perhaps TRBD1 as D (5 bases). The germline V and J ends were trimmed by 0 bases and 3 bases, with 11 bases remaining between them. The length of the CDR3 is 14 residues. The germline CDR1 and CDR2 sequences are GTSNPN and SVGIG (reference sequence). The chain's CDR3 is CAWSVQGGDTEAFF. As DNA, the CDR3 is TGTGCCTGGAGTGTACAAGGAGGGGACACTGAAGCTTTCTTT.

Comment on this clone: Because it lacks the conserved phenylalanine or tryptophan at the end, this CDR3 is likely a read error. V usage is TRBV5-1 and J usage is TRBJ2-5, with 7 bases fitting TRBD1. CDR3 size: 14 residues. V trimming: 4 bases; J trimming: 4 bases; junction bases outside the gene matches: 7. Germline V CDR1 and CDR2: SGHRS, YFSETQ. The CDR3: CASSIGGVLETQYL. In DNA, the CDR3 is TGCGCCAGCAGCATAGGGGGCGTGTTAGAGACCCAGTACTTA.

This clone occurred many times. This chain uses TRBV4-2 with TRBJ2-4; 7 bases are shared with TRBD1. The CDR3 totals 14 residues. Trimming removed 4 bases from V and 7 bases from J; junction bases left unmatched: 7. Germline V gives CDR1 LGHNA, CDR2 YNFKEQ. In DNA, the CDR3 is TGTGCCAGCAGCCGAGGACAGGTACGCAACATTCAGTACTTC. It is translated as CASSRGQVRNIQYF.

This clone has more than one count but fewer than ten. The rearrangement links TRBV2 to TRBJ1-1, with D possibly being TRBD1 (5 bases). V shed 4 bases and J shed 6 bases, with 9 bases lying between them. Per germline, CDR1 SNHLY and CDR2 FYNNEI. The CDR3 has 12 residues. CDR3 coding DNA: TGTGCCAGCAGTGGCAGGGTCCCTGAAGCTTTCTTT. Protein: CASSGRVPEAFF.

This clone has just a few counts. One end of the junction is discordant with germline, which a read error may explain. The CDR3 sequence: CASSLRLNTGELFF. The DNA of the CDR3 is TGTGCTAGCAGCTTACGGCTAAACACCGGGGAGCTGTTTTTT. This chain links TRBV7-7 with TRBJ2-2; D uncertain. Per germline, CDR1 SSHAT and CDR2 FNYEAQ (reference sequence). This CDR3 is built from 14 residues.

A few counts support this clone. V is TRBV27 and J is TRBJ2-7; 14 bases are a match to TRBD2. CDR1 MNHEY and CDR2 SMNVEV come from the germline V gene (reference sequence). Trimming removed 5 bases from V and 7 bases from J; junction bases left unmatched: 10. CDR3 length: 16 residues. The CDR3 is CASSNYGTSGRGEQYF. The CDR3 DNA is TGTGCCAGCAGTAATTACGGGACTAGCGGGAGAGGGGAGCAGTACTTC.

There are many counts of this clone. Other DNA sequences in the sample encode the same CDR3. The chain couples TRBV13 to TRBJ1-2; 7 nucleotides align to TRBD1. J gave up 3 bases and V 4 bases, and 17 bases lay outside the gene matches. The CDR3 runs to 18 residues. Germline CDR1 reads PRHDT; CDR2 reads FYEKMQ (reference sequence). For the CDR3, the DNA is TGTGCCAGCAGCTCAAGAGGACCTAAAGAGGGGGCTTACTATGGCTACACCTTC. It encodes CASSSRGPKEGAYYGYTF.

V is TRBV5-1 and J is TRBJ1-2; D ambiguous. The V end lost 5 bases, the J end lost 8 bases, and 16 bases lay between the germline ends. Germline V gives CDR1 SGHRS, CDR2 YFSETQ. The CDR3 consists of 13 residues. For the CDR3, the DNA is TGCGCCAGCAGGACGGACCTACACACAGGCTACACCTTC. It translates to CASRTDLHTGYTF.

The chain joins TRBV30 to TRBJ2-1; TRBD2 matches at 7 bases. J was trimmed by 2 bases and V by 7 bases; bases with no gene match: 11. There are 15 residues in the CDR3. Germline V gene lookup returns CDR1 GTSNPN and CDR2 SVGIG (reference sequence). The CDR3 loop reads CALGVGLAAYNEQFF. CDR3 DNA: TGTGCCTTAGGAGTAGGGCTAGCGGCCTACAATGAGCAGTTCTTC.

Only a few counts were recorded for this clone. This CDR3 reads CASSKLSNTEAFF. The DNA of the CDR3 is TGTGCCAGTAGTAAGCTATCGAACACTGAAGCTTTCTTT. The chain employs TRBV19 and TRBJ1-1; D is unclear. Germline V gene lookup returns CDR1 LNHDA and CDR2 SQIVND (reference sequence). V gave up 4 bases and J gave up 1 base, with 7 bases separating them. The CDR3 has 13 amino acids. The full variable domain, with the rest looked up from reference TRBV19 and TRBJ1-1, is DGGITQSPKYLFRKEGQNVTLSCEQNLNHDAMYWYRQDPGQGLRLIYYSQIVNDFQKGDIAEGYSVSREKKESFPLTVTSAQKNPTAFYLCASSKLSNTEAFFGQGTRLTVV.

Of note for this clone: Compared with germline, one end of the junction differs, possibly owing to a read error. The rearrangement uses TRBV7-8 and TRBJ1-3; D is perhaps TRBD1 (5 bases). CDR3 length: 15 amino acids. The germline gives CDR1 SGHVS, CDR2 FQNEAQ. In DNA form, the CDR3 reads TGTGCCAGCAGATTAGGATGGGGGGCTGGAAACACCATATATTTT. Its protein product is CASRLGWGAGNTIYF.

V usage is TRBV5-4 and J usage is TRBJ1-2, with TRBD1 as a possible D gene (5 bases). CDR3 size: 15 residues. In germline, CDR1 is SGHNT, CDR2 YYREEE (reference sequence). Trimming removed 2 bases at V and 5 bases at J, with 16 bases between. CDR3 DNA sequence: TGTGCCAGCAGCTTTTCGTCAGGGCTAGGATATGGCTACACCTTC. Translated: CASSFSSGLGYGYTF.